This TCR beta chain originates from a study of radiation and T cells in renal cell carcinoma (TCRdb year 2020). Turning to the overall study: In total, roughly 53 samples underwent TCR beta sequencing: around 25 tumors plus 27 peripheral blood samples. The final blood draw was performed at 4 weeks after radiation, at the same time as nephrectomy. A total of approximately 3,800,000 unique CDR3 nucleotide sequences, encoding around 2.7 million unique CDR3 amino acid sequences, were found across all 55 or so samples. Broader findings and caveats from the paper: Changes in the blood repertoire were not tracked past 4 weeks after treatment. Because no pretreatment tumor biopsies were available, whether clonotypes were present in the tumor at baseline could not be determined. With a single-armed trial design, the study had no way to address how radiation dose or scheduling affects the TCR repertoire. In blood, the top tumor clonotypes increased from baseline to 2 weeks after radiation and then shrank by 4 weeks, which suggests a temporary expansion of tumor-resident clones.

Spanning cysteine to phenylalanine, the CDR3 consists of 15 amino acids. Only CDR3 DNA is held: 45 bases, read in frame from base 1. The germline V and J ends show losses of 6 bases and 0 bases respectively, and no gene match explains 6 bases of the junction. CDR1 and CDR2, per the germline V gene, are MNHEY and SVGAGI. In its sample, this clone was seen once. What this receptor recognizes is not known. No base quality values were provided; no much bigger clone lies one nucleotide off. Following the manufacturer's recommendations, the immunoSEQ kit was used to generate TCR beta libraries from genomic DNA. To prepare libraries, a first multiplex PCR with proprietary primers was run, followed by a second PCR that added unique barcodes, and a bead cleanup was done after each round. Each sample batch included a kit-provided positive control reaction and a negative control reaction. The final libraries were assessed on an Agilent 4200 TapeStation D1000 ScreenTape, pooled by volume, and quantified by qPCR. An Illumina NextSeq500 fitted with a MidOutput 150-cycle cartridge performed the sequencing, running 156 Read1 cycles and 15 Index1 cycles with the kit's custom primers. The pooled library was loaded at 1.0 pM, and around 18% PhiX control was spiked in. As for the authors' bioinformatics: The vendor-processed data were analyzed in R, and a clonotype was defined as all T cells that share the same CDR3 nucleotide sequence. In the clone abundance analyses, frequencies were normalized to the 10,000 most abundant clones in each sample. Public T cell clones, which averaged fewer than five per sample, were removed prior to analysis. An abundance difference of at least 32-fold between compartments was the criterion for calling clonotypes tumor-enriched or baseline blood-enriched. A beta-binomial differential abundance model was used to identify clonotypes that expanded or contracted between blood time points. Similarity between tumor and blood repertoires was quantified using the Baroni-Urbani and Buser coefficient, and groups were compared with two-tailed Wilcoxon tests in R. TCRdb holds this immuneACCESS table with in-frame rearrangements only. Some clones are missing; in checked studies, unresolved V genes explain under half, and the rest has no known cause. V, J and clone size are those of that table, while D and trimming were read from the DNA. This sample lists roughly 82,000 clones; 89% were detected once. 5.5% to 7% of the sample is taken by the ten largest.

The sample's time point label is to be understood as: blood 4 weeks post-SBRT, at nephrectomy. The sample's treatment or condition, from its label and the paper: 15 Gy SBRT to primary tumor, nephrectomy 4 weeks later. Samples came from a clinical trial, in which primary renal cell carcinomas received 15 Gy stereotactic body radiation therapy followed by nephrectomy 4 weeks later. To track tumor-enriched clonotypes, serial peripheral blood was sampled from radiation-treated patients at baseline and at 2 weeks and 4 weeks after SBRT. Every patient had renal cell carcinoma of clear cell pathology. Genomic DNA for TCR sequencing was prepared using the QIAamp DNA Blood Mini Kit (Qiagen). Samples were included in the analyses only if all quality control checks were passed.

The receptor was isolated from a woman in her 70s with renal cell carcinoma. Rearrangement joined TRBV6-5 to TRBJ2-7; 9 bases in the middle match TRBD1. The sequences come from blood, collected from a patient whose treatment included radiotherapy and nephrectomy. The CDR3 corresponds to CASRTRTGVSYEQYF. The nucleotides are TGTGCCAGCAGGACCAGGACAGGGGTCTCCTACGAGCAGTACTTC.